The next 12 T cell receptor beta chains were all read from a single sample in a study of blood T cells in healthy people across ages. Next came a second PCR, run for about 7 to 12 cycles, which used a sample-barcoded 5' primer along with a J-beta primer mix. TCRdb re-called the 5' RACE reads through MiXCR, storing one row per CDR3 protein. The table records around 1.5 million distinct CDR3 sequences, around 59% of them present only once. Sequenced: blood. The source is a man aged 18-30 years in good health.

The chain recombines TRBV2 with TRBJ2-1; maybe TRBD1 (6 bases). V shed 3 bases and J shed 5 bases, with 11 bases lying between them. The CDR3 contains 14 residues. CDR1 is SNHLY and CDR2 is FYNNEI in the germline V gene. CDR3 coding DNA: TGTGCCAGCAGTGAGCAGGGGAGAAACAATGAGCAGTTCTTC. Its protein is CASSEQGRNNEQFF.

This sequence joins TRBV29-1 and TRBJ1-1; D is unclear. The germline V and J ends were trimmed by 4 bases and 1 base, with 16 bases remaining between them. The CDR3 covers 15 residues. The germline V gene has CDR1 SQVTM and CDR2 ANQGSEA. The CDR3 here is CSVGPLIRENTEAFF. As DNA, the CDR3 is TGCAGCGTTGGACCTTTGATCCGGGAGAACACTGAAGCTTTCTTT.

This clonotype appeared once. The chain links TRBV20-1 to TRBJ1-5; D is uncertain. The CDR3 has 14 amino acids. CDR1 and CDR2 (germline): DFQATT, SNEGSKA (reference sequence). V was cut by 6 bases and J by 6 bases, with 18 bases left in between. The CDR3 protein is CSADGGLVAQPQHF. In DNA, the CDR3 is TGCAGTGCAGATGGCGGGCTAGTTGCTCAGCCCCAGCATTTT.

This clonotype was observed many times. This chain joins TRBV24-1 and TRBJ2-1; 7 nucleotides align to TRBD2. CDR3 size: 12 residues. The germline V gene encodes CDR1 KGHDR and CDR2 SFDVKD. V lost 4 bases, J lost 15 bases, and 8 bases stayed unmatched. The CDR3 coding sequence is TGTGCCACCAGTGAGTGGGGGGGAAGGGTGTTCTTC. It yields the protein CATSEWGGRVFF.

This clonotype occurred a few times. The chain employs TRBV12-3 or TRBV12-4 and TRBJ1-5; D gene unclear. This CDR3 is built from 13 residues. V was trimmed by 5 bases and J by 5 bases, leaving 10 bases between them. The DNA of the CDR3 is TGTGCCAGCAGTGTGGGAATTGATCAGCCCCAGCATTTT. Its translation: CASSVGIDQPQHF.

This sequence joins TRBV9 and TRBJ2-1; 9 positions agree with TRBD2. J gave up 5 bases and V 4 bases, and 10 bases lay outside the gene matches. Germline-derived CDR1 and CDR2 are SGDLS and YYNGEE. There are 16 residues in the CDR3. This chain's CDR3 is CASSTPTSGLNNEQFF. CDR3 sequence (DNA): TGTGCCAGCAGCACACCCACTAGCGGGCTTAACAATGAGCAGTTCTTC.

The V call is TRBV10-3, the J call TRBJ1-2; D not certain. This CDR3 has 15 amino acids. Germline assignment: CDR1 ENHRY and CDR2 SYGVKD. V was cut by 8 bases and J by 1 base, with 17 bases left in between. The chain's CDR3 is CAIPRSQTLNYGYTF. DNA of the CDR3: TGTGCCATCCCAAGGTCGCAGACCCTTAACTATGGCTACACCTTC.

This clonotype has a handful of counts. The V call is TRBV5-1, the J call TRBJ1-2, with TRBD1 matching over 7 bases. The CDR3 sequence is 14 residues long. V shed 4 bases and J 2 bases; nucleotides not matched to a gene: 5. Germline CDR1 is SGHRS and CDR2 is YFSETQ. The CDR3 is CASSVGGGNYGYTF. The CDR3 DNA is TGCGCCAGCAGCGTGGGAGGGGGCAACTATGGCTACACCTTC.

This clonotype showed up just a few times. This sequence joins TRBV29-1 and TRBJ2-3; the D is unclear. CDR3 size: 11 residues. Germline CDR1 and CDR2: SQVTM and ANQGSEA. Trimming cost V 6 bases and J 6 bases, with 10 bases left between them. CDR3 amino acids: CSVLQADTQYF. CDR3 bases: TGCAGCGTCCTGCAAGCGGATACGCAGTATTTT.

The rearrangement joins TRBV25-1 to TRBJ2-5, with D perhaps TRBD2 (6 bases). The CDR3 loop spans 14 amino acids. V lost 2 bases to trimming and J lost 5 bases, with 12 bases between them. Per the germline V gene, CDR1 is MGHDK and CDR2 is SYGVNS. Here the CDR3 DNA reads TGTGCCAGCAGTGAAGGGAGGACATGGGAGACCCAGTACTTC. Translation gives CASSEGRTWETQYF.

This clonotype appeared once. The rearrangement links TRBV5-1 to TRBJ2-7; tentatively, D is TRBD1 (5 bases). CDR3 length: 16 residues. Germline CDR1 SGHRS, CDR2 YFSETQ. Deletions cut 1 base from V and 0 bases from J, with 14 bases between. The CDR3 DNA sequence: TGCGCCAGCAGCTTGAACGGGCAGGGTTCCTCCTACGAGCAGTACTTC. Residues: CASSLNGQGSSYEQYF.

This sequence joins TRBV5-5 and TRBJ2-5; D gene uncertain. CDR1 and CDR2 (germline): SGHKS, YYEKEE (reference sequence). Between the trimmed V and J ends, which lost 1 base and 0 bases, there was a span of 7 bases. The CDR3 length is 14 residues. The CDR3 DNA follows: TGTGCCAGCAGCTTGAGGCTCAACCAAGAGACCCAGTACTTC. It codes for CASSLRLNQETQYF.